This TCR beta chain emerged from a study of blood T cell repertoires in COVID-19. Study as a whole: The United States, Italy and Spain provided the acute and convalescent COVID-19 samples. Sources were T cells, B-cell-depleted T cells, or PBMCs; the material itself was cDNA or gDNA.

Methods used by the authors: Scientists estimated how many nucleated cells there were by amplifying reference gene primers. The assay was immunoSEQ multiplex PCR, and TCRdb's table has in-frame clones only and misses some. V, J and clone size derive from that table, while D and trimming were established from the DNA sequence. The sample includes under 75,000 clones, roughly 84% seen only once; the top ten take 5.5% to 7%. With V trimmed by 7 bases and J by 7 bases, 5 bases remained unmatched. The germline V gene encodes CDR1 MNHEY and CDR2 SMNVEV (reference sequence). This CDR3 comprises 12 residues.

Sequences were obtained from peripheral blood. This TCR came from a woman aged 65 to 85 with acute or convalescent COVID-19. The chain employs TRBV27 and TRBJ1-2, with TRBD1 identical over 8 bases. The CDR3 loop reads CASNTGGGGYTF. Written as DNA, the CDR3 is TGTGCCAGCAACACAGGGGGAGGTGGCTACACCTTC.